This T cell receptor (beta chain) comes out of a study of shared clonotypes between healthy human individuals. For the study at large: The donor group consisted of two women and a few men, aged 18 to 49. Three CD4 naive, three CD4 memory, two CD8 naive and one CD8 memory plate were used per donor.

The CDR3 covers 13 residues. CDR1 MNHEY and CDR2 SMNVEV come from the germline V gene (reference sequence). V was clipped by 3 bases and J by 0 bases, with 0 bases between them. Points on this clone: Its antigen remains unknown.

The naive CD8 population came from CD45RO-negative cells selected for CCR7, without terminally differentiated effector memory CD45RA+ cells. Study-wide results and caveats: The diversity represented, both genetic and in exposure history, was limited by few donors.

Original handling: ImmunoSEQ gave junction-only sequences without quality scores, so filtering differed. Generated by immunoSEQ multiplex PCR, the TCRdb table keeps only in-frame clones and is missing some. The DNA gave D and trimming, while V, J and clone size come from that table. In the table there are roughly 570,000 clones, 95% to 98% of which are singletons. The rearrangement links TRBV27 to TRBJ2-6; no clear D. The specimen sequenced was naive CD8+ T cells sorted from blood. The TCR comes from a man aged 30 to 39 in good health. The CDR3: CASSFSGANVLTF. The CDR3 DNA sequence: TGTGCCAGCAGTTTCTCTGGGGCCAACGTCCTGACTTTC.